Detailed here is one T cell receptor beta chain. What it binds is not known. Data came from immunoSEQ multiplex PCR; TCRdb stores just in-frame clones and leaves some out. The table shows over 6,500 clones, with around 71% occurring only once. This record belongs to a study of CD4+ T cells in melanoma. Trimming shortened V by 2 bases and J by 3 bases, and 5 bases separated the two germline ends. This CDR3 has 12 amino acids. Whole-study findings and limits: Neoantigen-specific CD4+ T cells in melanoma reportedly had diverse differentiation states.

V is TRBV12-3 or TRBV12-4 and J is TRBJ2-7; D uncertain. The specimen sequenced was cells from a culture (not recorded whether cultured in vitro). The TCR originated in a human donor with melanoma. The CDR3 DNA reads TGTGCCAGCAGTTTAAACCTCTACGAGCAGTACTTC. Translated, it gives CASSLNLYEQYF.